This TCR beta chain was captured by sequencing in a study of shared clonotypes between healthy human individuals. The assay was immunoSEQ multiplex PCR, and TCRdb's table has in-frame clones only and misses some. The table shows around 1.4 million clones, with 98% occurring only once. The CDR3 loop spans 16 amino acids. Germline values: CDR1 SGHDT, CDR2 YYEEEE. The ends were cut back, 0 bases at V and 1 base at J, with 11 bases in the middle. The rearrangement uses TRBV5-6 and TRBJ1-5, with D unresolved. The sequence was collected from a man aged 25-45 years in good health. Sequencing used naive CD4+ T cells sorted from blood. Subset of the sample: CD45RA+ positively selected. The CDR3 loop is CASSLGGIVSNQPQHF. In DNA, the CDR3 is TGTGCCAGCAGCTTGGGTGGGATTGTCAGCAATCAGCCCCAGCATTTT.